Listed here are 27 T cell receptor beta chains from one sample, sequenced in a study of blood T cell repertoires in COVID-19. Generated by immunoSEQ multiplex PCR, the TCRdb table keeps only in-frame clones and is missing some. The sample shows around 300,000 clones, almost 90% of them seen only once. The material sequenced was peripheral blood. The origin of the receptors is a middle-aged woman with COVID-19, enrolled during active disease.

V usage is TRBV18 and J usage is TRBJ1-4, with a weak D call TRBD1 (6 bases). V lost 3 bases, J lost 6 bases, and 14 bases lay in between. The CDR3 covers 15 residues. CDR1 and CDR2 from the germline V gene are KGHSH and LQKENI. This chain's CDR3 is CASSPLRGGDEKLFF. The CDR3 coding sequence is TGTGCCAGCTCACCCCTAAGGGGGGGCGATGAAAAACTGTTTTTT.

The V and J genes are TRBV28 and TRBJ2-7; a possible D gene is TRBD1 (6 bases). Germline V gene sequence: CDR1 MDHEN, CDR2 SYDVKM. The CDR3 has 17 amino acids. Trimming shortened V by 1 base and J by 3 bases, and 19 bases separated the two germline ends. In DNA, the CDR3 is TGTGCCAGCAGTTTATCTCCCGACAGGTTTTCGTACTACGAGCAGTACTTC. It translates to CASSLSPDRFSYYEQYF.

This chain's CDR3 is CASSPRGIVNEKLFF. The DNA for the CDR3 is TGTGCCAGCTCACCGCGGGGGATTGTTAATGAAAAACTGTTTTTT. The chain couples TRBV18 to TRBJ1-4; D is perhaps TRBD1 (5 bases). This CDR3 comprises 15 residues. Germline CDR1 reads KGHSH; CDR2 reads LQKENI. The V and J ends lost 3 bases and 4 bases respectively, with 12 bases between them.

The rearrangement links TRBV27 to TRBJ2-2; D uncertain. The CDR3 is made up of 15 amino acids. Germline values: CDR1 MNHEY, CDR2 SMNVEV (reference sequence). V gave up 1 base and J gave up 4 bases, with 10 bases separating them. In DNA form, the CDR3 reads TGTGCCAGCAGTTTATGGTTTAGGAGCACCGGGGAGCTGTTTTTT. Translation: CASSLWFRSTGELFF.

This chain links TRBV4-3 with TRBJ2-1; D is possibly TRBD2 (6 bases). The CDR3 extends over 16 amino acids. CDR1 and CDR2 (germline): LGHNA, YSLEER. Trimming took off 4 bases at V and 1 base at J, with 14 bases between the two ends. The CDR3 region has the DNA TGCGCCAGCAGCCCCTTAGCGGAGGTTTCCTACAATGAGCAGTTCTTC. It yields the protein CASSPLAEVSYNEQFF.

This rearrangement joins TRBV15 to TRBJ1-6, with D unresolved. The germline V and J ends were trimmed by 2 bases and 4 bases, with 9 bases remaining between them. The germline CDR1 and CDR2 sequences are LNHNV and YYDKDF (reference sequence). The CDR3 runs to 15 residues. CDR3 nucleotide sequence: TGTGCCACCAGCAGACGGGAGAGTTATAATTCACCCCTCCACTTT. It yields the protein CATSRRESYNSPLHF.

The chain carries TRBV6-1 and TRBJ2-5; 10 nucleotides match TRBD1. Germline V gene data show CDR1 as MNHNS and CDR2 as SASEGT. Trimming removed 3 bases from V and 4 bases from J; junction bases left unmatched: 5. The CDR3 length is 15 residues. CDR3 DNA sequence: TGTGCCAGCAGTGAGGGACAGGGGTTGGGAGAGACCCAGTACTTC. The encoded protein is CASSEGQGLGETQYF.

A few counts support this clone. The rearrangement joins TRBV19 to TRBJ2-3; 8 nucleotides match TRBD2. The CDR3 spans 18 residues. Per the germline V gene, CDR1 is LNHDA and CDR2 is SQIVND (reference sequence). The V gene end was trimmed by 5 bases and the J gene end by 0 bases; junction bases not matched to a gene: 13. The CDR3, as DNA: TGTGCCAGTAGTCCCCTCCGGGGGGGGGAGGATAGCACAGATACGCAGTATTTT. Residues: CASSPLRGGEDSTDTQYF.

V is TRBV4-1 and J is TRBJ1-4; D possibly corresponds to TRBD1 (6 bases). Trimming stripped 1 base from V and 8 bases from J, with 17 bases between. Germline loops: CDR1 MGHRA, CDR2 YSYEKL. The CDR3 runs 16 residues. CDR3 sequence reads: CASSQAPLDSREKLFF. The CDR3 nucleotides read TGCGCCAGCAGCCAAGCCCCGTTGGACAGTCGGGAAAAACTGTTTTTT.

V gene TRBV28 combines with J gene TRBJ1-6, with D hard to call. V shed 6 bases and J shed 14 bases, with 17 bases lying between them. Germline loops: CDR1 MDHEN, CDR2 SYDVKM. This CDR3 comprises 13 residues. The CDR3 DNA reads TGTGCCAGCAGACCTACCGGGAGCCCCACCCTCCACTTT. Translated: CASRPTGSPTLHF.

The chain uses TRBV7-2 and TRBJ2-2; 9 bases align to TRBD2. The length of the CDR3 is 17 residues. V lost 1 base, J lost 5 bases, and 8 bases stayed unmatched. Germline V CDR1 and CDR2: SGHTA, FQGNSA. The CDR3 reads CASSLGVAGVRTGELFF. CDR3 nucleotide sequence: TGTGCCAGCAGCTTAGGAGTAGCGGGAGTCCGAACCGGGGAGCTGTTTTTT.

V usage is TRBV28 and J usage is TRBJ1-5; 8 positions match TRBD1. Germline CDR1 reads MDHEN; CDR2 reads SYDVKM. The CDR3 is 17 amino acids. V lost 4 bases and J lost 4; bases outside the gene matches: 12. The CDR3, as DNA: TGTGCCAGCAGTTCTGGGGTCAGGGGGCTGGGTAATCAGCCCCAGCATTTT. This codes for CASSSGVRGLGNQPQHF.

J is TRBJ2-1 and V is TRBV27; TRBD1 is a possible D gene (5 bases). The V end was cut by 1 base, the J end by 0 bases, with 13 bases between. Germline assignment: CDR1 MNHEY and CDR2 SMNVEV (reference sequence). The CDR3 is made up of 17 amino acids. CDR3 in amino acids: CASSLYRLVSSYNEQFF. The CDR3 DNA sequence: TGTGCCAGCAGTTTATACAGGCTGGTAAGCTCCTACAATGAGCAGTTCTTC.

The CDR3 is CASSPRGGENQPQHF. CDR3 in DNA: TGTGCCAGCTCACCCCGTGGTGGGGAGAATCAGCCCCAGCATTTT. The chain combines TRBV18 with TRBJ1-5, with D uncertain. Germline-derived CDR1 and CDR2 are KGHSH and LQKENI. The CDR3 consists of 15 residues. Trimming stripped 3 bases from V and 4 bases from J, with 13 bases between.

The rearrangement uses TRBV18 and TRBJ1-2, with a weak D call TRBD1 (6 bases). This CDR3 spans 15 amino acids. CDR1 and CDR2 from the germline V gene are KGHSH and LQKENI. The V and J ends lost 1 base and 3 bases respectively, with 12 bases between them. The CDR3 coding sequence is TGTGCCAGCTCACCACTTATGGACAGTGACTATGGCTACACCTTC. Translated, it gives CASSPLMDSDYGYTF.

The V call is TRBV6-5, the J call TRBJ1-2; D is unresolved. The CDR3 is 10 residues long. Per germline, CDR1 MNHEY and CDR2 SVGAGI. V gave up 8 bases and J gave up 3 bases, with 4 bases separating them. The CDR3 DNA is TGTGCCAGCGCGGACTATGGCTACACCTTC. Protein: CASADYGYTF.

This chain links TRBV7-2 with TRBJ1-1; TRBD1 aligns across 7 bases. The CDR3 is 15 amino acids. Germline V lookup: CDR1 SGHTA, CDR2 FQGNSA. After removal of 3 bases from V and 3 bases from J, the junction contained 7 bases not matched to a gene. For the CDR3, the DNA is TGTGCCAGCAGCTTTCAGGGGGGATCGGACACTGAAGCTTTCTTT. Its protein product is CASSFQGGSDTEAFF. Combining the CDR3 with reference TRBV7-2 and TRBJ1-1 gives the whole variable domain GAGVSQSPSNKVTEKGKDVELRCDPISGHTALYWYRQSLGQGLEFLIYFQGNSAPDKSGLPSDRFSAERTGGSVSTLTIQRTQQEDSAVYLCASSFQGGSDTEAFFGQGTRLTVV.

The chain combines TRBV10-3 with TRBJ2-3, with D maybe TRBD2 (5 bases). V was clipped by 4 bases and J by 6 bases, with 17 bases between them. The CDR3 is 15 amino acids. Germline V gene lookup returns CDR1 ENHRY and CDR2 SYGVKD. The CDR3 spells CAISVEGVRADTQYF. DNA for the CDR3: TGTGCCATCAGTGTCGAGGGAGTGAGAGCGGATACGCAGTATTTT.

This chain's CDR3 is CASSQPGQGRTEAFF. The DNA for the CDR3 is TGCGCCAGCAGCCAACCCGGACAGGGGAGGACTGAAGCTTTCTTT. The V gene is TRBV4-3, the J gene TRBJ1-1; 9 nucleotides line up with TRBD1. Germline V CDR1 and CDR2: LGHNA, YSLEER. The CDR3 is 15 amino acids. The ends lost 2 bases at V and 5 bases at J; junction bases unmatched: 6.

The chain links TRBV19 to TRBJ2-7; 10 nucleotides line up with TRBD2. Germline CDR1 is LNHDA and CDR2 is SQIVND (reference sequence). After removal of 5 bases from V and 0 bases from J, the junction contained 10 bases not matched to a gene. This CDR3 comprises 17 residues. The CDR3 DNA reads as TGTGCCAGTAGTGGACCCAAGCGGGAGGGCTTCTCCTACGAGCAGTACTTC. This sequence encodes CASSGPKREGFSYEQYF.

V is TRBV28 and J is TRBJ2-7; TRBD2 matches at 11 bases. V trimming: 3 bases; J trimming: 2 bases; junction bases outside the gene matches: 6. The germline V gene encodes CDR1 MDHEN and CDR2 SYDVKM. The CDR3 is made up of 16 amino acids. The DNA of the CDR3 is TGTGCCAGCAGTTTCGGCGGACTAGCGGGCACCTACGAGCAGTACTTC. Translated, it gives CASSFGGLAGTYEQYF.

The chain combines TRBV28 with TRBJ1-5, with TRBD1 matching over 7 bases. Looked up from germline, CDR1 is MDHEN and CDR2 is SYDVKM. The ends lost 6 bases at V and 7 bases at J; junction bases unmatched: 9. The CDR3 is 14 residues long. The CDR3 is CASSLQGFEQPQHF. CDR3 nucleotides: TGTGCCAGCAGCCTACAGGGGTTTGAGCAGCCCCAGCATTTT.

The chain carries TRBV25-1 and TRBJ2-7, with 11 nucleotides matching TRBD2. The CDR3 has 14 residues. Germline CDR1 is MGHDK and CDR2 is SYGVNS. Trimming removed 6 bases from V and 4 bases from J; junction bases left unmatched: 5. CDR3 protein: CASSLSGGAYEQYF. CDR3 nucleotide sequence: TGTGCCAGCAGCCTTAGCGGGGGGGCGTACGAGCAGTACTTC.

The chain's CDR3 is CASSYSSTGSEQYF. The CDR3 bases are TGTGCCAGCAGTTACTCATCGACCGGGAGCGAGCAGTACTTC. The chain is built from TRBV6-5 and TRBJ2-7; TRBD2 might be the D (6 bases). The length of the CDR3 is 14 residues. V lost 0 bases and J lost 6, with 12 bases in between. CDR1 and CDR2 (germline): MNHEY, SVGAGI.

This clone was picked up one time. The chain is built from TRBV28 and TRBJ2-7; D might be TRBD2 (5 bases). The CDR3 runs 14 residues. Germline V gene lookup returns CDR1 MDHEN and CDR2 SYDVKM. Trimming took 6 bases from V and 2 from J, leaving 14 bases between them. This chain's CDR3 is CASSMTDFTYEQYF. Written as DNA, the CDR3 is TGTGCCAGCAGCATGACGGACTTTACCTACGAGCAGTACTTC.

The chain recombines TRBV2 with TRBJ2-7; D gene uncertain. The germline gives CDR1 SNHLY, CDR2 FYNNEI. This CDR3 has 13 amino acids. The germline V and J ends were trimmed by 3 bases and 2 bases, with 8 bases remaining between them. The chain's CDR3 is CASSDTEAYEQYF. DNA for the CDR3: TGTGCCAGCAGTGACACAGAAGCCTACGAGCAGTACTTC. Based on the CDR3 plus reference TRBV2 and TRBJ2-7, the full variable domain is EPEVTQTPSHQVTQMGQEVILRCVPISNHLYFYWYRQILGQKVEFLVSFYNNEISEKSEIFDDQFSVERPDGSNFTLKIRSTKLEDSAMYFCASSDTEAYEQYFGPGTRLTVT.

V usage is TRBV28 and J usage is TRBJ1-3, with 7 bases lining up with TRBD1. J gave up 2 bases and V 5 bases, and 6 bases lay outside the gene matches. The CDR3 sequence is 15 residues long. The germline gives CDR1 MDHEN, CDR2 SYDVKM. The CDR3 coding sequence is TGTGCCAGCAGTAAGAGGGGGACAGCTGGAAACACCATATATTTT. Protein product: CASSKRGTAGNTIYF. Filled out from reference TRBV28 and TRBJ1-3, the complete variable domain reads DVKVTQSSRYLVKRTGEKVFLECVQDMDHENMFWYRQDPGLGLRLIYFSYDVKMKEKGDIPEGYSVSREKKERFSLILESASTNQTSMYLCASSKRGTAGNTIYFGEGSWLTVV.